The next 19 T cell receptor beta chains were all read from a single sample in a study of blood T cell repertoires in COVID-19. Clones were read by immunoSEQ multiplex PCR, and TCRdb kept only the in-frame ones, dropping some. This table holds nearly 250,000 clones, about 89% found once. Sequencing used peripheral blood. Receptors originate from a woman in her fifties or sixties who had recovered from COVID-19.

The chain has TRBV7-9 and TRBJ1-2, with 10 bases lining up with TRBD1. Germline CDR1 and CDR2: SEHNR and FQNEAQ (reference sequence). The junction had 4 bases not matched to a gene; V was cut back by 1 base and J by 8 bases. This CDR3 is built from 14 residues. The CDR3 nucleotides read TGTGCCAGCAGCTTAGGACAGGGGGCTCAAGGCTACACCTTC. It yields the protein CASSLGQGAQGYTF.

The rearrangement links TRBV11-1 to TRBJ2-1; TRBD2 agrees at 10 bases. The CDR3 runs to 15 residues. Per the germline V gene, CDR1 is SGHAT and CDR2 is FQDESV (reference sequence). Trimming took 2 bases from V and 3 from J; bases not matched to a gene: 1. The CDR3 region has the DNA TGTGCCAGCAGCTTAAGCGGGGGGGTCTACAATGAGCAGTTCTTC. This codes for CASSLSGGVYNEQFF.

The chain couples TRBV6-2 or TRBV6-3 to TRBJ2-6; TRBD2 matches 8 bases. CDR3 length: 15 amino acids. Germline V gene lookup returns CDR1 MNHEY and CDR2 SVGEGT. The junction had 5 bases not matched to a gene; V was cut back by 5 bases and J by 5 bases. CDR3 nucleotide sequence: TGTGCCAGCAGTGACCGGGAGGGTAGGGCCAACGTCCTGACTTTC. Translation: CASSDREGRANVLTF.

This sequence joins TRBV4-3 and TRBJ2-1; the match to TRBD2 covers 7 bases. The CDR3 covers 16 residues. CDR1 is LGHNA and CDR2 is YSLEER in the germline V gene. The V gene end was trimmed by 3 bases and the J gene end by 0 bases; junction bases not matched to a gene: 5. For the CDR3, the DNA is TGCGCCAGCAGCCAGACTAGCTGGGGCTCCTACAATGAGCAGTTCTTC. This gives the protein CASSQTSWGSYNEQFF.

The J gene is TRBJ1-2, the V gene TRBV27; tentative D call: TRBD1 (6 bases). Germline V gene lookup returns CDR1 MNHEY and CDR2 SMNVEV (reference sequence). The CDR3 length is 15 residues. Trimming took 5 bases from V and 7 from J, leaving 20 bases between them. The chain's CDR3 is CASSPRWTDLGGYTF. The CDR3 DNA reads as TGTGCCAGCAGTCCTCGTTGGACAGATCTCGGTGGCTACACCTTC.

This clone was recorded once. As DNA, the CDR3 is TGTGCCAGCAGCCCTGGGACAGGTGGAGGAAACACCATATATTTT. This encodes CASSPGTGGGNTIYF. The chain employs TRBV5-4 and TRBJ1-3; 8 bases agree with TRBD1. The CDR3 consists of 15 residues. The germline gives CDR1 SGHNT, CDR2 YYREEE (reference sequence). The J segment lost 4 bases and the V segment lost 4 bases, leaving 7 bases of the junction unmatched.

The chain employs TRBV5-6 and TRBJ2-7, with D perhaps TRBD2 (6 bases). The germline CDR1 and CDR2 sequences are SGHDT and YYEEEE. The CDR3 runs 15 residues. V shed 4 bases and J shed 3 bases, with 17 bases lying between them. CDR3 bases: TGTGCCAGCAGCCCAAGGTGGGGGGTTCTCTACGAGCAGTACTTC. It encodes CASSPRWGVLYEQYF.

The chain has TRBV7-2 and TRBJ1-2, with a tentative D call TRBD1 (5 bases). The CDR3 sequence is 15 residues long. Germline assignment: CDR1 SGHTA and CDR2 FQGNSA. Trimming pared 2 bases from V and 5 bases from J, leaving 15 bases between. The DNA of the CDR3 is TGTGCCAGCAGCTTAAGGCCGGGACTGGGGTATGGCTACACCTTC. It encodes CASSLRPGLGYGYTF. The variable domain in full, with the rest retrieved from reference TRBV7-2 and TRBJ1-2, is GAGVSQSPSNKVTEKGKDVELRCDPISGHTALYWYRQSLGQGLEFLIYFQGNSAPDKSGLPSDRFSAERTGGSVSTLTIQRTQQEDSAVYLCASSLRPGLGYGYTFGSGTRLTVV.

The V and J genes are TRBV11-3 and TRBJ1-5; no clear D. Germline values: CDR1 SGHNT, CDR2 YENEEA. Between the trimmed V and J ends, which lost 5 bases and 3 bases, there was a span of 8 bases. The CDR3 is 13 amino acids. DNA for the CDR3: TGTGCCAGCAGCCCCGGGGTCAATCAGCCCCAGCATTTT. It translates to CASSPGVNQPQHF.

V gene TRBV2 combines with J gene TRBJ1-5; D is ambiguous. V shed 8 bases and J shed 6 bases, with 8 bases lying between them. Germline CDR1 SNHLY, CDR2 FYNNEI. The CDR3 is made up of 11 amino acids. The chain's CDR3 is CASRVGQPQHF. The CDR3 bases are TGTGCCAGCCGGGTGGGTCAGCCCCAGCATTTT.

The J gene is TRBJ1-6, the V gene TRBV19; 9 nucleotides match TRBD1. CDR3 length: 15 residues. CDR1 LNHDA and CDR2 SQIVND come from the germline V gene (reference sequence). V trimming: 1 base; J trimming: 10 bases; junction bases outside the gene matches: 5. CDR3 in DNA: TGTGCCAGTAGTATAGGAAGGACAGGGGAGTCACCCCTCCACTTT. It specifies CASSIGRTGESPLHF.

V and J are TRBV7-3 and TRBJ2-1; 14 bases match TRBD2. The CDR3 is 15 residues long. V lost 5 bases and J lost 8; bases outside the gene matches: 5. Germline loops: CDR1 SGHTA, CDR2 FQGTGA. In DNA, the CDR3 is TGTGCCAGCAGCAGACTAGCGGGGGGGCAGGATGAGCAGTTCTTC. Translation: CASSRLAGGQDEQFF.

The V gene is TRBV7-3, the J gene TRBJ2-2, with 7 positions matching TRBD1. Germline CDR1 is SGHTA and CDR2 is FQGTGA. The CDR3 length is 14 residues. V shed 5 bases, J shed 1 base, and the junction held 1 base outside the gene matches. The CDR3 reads CASSRDRNTGELFF. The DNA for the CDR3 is TGTGCCAGCAGCAGGGACAGGAACACCGGGGAGCTGTTTTTT.

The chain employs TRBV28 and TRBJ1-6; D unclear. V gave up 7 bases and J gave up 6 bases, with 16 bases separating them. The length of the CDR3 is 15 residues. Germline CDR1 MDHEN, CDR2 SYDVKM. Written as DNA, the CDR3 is TGTGCCAGCAAGGATGGCCCCCGGGGTAATTCACCCCTCCACTTT. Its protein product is CASKDGPRGNSPLHF.

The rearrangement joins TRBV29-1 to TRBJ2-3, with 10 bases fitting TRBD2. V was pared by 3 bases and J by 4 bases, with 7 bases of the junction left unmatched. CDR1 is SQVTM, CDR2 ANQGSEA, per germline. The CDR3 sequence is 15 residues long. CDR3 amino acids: CSVDILAGDPDTQYF. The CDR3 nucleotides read TGCAGCGTTGATATTCTAGCGGGGGACCCAGATACGCAGTATTTT.

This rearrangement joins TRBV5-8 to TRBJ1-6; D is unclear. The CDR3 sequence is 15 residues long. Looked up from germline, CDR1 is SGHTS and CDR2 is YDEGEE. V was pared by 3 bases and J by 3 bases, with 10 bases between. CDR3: CASSSRTIYNSPLHF. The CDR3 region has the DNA TGTGCCAGCAGCTCTCGGACTATCTATAATTCACCCCTCCACTTT.

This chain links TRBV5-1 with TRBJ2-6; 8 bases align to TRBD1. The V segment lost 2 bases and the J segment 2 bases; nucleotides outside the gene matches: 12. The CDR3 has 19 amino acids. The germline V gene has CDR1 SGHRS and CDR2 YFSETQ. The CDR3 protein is CASSFIGPQGAAGANVLTF. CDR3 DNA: TGCGCCAGCAGCTTCATTGGTCCCCAGGGGGCAGCTGGGGCCAACGTCCTGACTTTC. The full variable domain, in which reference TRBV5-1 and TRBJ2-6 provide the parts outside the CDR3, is KAGVTQTPRYLIKTRGQQVTLSCSPISGHRSVSWYQQTPGQGLQFLFEYFSETQRNKGNFPGRFSGRQFSNSRSEMNVSTLELGDSALYLCASSFIGPQGAAGANVLTFGAGSRLTVL.

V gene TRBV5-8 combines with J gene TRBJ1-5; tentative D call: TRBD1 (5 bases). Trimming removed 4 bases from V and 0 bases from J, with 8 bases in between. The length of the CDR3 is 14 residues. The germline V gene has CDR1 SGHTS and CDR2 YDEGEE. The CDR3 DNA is TGTGCCAGCAGCCGGGGACTTAGCAATCAGCCCCAGCATTTT. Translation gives CASSRGLSNQPQHF.

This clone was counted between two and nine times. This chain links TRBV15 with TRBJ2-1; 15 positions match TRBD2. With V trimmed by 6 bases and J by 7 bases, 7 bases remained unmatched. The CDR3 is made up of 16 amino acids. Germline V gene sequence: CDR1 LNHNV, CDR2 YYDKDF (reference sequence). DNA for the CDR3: TGTGCCACCAGTTCCCTGGGACTAGCGGGGGGAAATGAGCAGTTCTTC. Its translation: CATSSLGLAGGNEQFF.